Below, 30 T cell receptor beta chains from the same sample are listed, as sequenced in a study of T cell repertoires in cytomegalovirus infection. In TCRdb, the reads were re-called with MiXCR into one record per CDR3 protein. The table includes 150,000 to 200,000 distinct CDR3 sequences, approximately 15% detected once. The sample comprised PBMCs. The receptor set was obtained from a human donor in good health (CMV status not recorded). Some clones in this sample may be carry-over from other donors' samples.

The chain is built from TRBV5-1 and TRBJ1-6; 7 positions match TRBD1. Trimming at V came to 0 bases and at J to 4 bases, leaving 4 bases not matched to a gene. Germline values: CDR1 SGHRS, CDR2 YFSETQ. The CDR3 has 16 residues. The CDR3 nucleotides read TGCGCCAGCAGCTTGGGACAGGGTGATTATAATTCACCCCTCCACTTT. Its translation: CASSLGQGDYNSPLHF.

In this sample, this clonotype turned up many times. The chain links TRBV2 to TRBJ1-2; the D gene is possibly TRBD1 (6 bases). Deletions cut 4 bases from V and 7 bases from J, with 16 bases between. The CDR3 is 14 amino acids. CDR1 is SNHLY and CDR2 is FYNNEI in the germline V gene. The CDR3 region has the DNA TGTGCCAGCAGTGGAGGTGGGGGCACGAGTGGCTACACCTTC. This sequence encodes CASSGGGGTSGYTF.

This clonotype showed up many times. The chain combines TRBV4-1 with TRBJ1-1, with TRBD1 as a possible D gene (6 bases). The CDR3 is 15 residues long. Trimming removed 3 bases at V and 6 bases at J, with 17 bases between. Germline assignment: CDR1 MGHRA and CDR2 YSYEKL. CDR3 loop: CASSQEPDRPPEAFF. The CDR3 nucleotides are TGCGCCAGCAGCCAGGAACCTGACAGGCCCCCTGAAGCTTTCTTT.

The chain employs TRBV5-1 and TRBJ2-1, with D unclear. V was shortened by 0 bases and J by 9 bases, with 7 bases between the two germline ends. CDR1 is SGHRS and CDR2 is YFSETQ in the germline V gene. The CDR3 totals 12 residues. The CDR3 nucleotides are TGCGCCAGCAGCTTGGGTGCCCCTGAGCAGTTCTTC. Its protein is CASSLGAPEQFF.

The chain carries TRBV28 and TRBJ2-1; 12 bases align to TRBD2. The CDR3 consists of 18 residues. V gave up 6 bases and J gave up 8 bases; unmatched junction bases: 17. Germline lookup yields CDR1 MDHEN and CDR2 SYDVKM. The DNA for the CDR3 is TGTGCCAGCAGACTCAGTGGGGCTAGCGGGAGGGCCAGGGATGAGCAGTTCTTC. Translated, it gives CASRLSGASGRARDEQFF. The variable domain in full, with the rest retrieved from reference TRBV28 and TRBJ2-1, is DVKVTQSSRYLVKRTGEKVFLECVQDMDHENMFWYRQDPGLGLRLIYFSYDVKMKEKGDIPEGYSVSREKKERFSLILESASTNQTSMYLCASRLSGASGRARDEQFFGPGTRLTVL.

This clonotype was observed many times. This chain joins TRBV24-1 and TRBJ2-1; D is perhaps TRBD1 (7 bases). Trimming took off 2 bases at V and 8 bases at J, with 15 bases between the two ends. Germline-derived CDR1 and CDR2 are KGHDR and SFDVKD. This CDR3 is 15 amino acids long. For the CDR3, the DNA is TGTGCCACCAGTGATTCTCAGACAGGGAGGTATGAGCAGTTCTTC. Translating it yields CATSDSQTGRYEQFF.

The chain recombines TRBV3-1 with TRBJ2-5; 9 bases are shared with TRBD1. The V and J ends lost 1 base and 7 bases, in that order; junction bases with no gene match: 7. The CDR3 covers 15 residues. Per germline, CDR1 LGHDT and CDR2 YNNKEL (reference sequence). This chain's CDR3 is CASSQGDRVRVTQYF. The CDR3 region has the DNA TGTGCCAGCAGCCAAGGGGACAGGGTACGCGTGACCCAGTACTTC.

This clonotype was recorded at least ten times. The chain carries TRBV7-2 and TRBJ2-1, with D perhaps TRBD1 (5 bases). Trimming left V 1 base short and J 3 bases short, with 10 bases between. The CDR3 length is 15 residues. Germline CDR1 is SGHTA and CDR2 is FQGNSA. The CDR3 protein is CASSLGQGNYNEQFF. CDR3 DNA sequence: TGTGCCAGCAGCTTAGGGCAGGGAAACTACAATGAGCAGTTCTTC. The complete variable domain, with remaining parts taken from reference TRBV7-2 and TRBJ2-1, reads GAGVSQSPSNKVTEKGKDVELRCDPISGHTALYWYRQSLGQGLEFLIYFQGNSAPDKSGLPSDRFSAERTGGSVSTLTIQRTQQEDSAVYLCASSLGQGNYNEQFFGPGTRLTVL.

The chain uses TRBV20-1 and TRBJ1-2; D not resolved. This CDR3 is built from 14 residues. V lost 0 bases to trimming and J lost 8 bases, with 16 bases between them. Looked up from germline, CDR1 is DFQATT and CDR2 is SNEGSKA (reference sequence). CDR3 protein: CSARDQEGRGGYTF. The CDR3, as DNA: TGCAGTGCTAGAGATCAGGAAGGCCGGGGAGGCTACACCTTC.

The genes are TRBV12-3 or TRBV12-4 and TRBJ2-1; possibly TRBD2 for D (5 bases). The germline V and J ends were trimmed by 2 bases and 0 bases, with 14 bases remaining between them. This CDR3 is 17 amino acids long. This CDR3 is CASSLIGLPSSYNEQFF. The CDR3 DNA reads as TGTGCCAGCAGTTTAATTGGACTCCCAAGCTCCTACAATGAGCAGTTCTTC.

There are many counts of this clonotype. V is TRBV7-9 and J is TRBJ1-1; TRBD1 might be the D (5 bases). With 4 bases removed from V and 3 bases from J, the gap between germline ends came to 12 bases. Germline CDR1 and CDR2: SEHNR and FQNEAQ (reference sequence). The CDR3 sequence is 14 residues long. CDR3 DNA sequence: TGTGCCAGCAGCTCCGGAGGGGCCTACACTGAAGCTTTCTTT. It translates to CASSSGGAYTEAFF.

The chain couples TRBV6-6 to TRBJ2-1; possible D gene TRBD2, 6 bases. V was trimmed by 4 bases and J by 10 bases, leaving 17 bases between them. CDR3 length: 14 residues. Germline V gene data show CDR1 as MNHNY and CDR2 as SVGAGI (reference sequence). Written as DNA, the CDR3 is TGTGCCAGCAGTTCAGACTTCCGGGAGAGAGAGCAGTTCTTC. Its protein is CASSSDFREREQFF.

In its sample, this clonotype was seen many times. The rearrangement uses TRBV7-2 and TRBJ2-5; 15 bases map to TRBD2. Germline V gives CDR1 SGHTA, CDR2 FQGNSA. V gave up 6 bases and J gave up 5 bases; unmatched junction bases: 4. The CDR3 is made up of 15 amino acids. This CDR3 reads CASSRTSGRVETQYF. The CDR3 coding sequence is TGTGCCAGCAGTCGGACTAGCGGGAGGGTTGAGACCCAGTACTTC.

This clonotype was counted only a few times. The J gene is TRBJ2-2, the V gene TRBV3-1, with no clear D. V was trimmed by 1 base and J by 0 bases, leaving 9 bases between them. The CDR3 is 16 residues long. CDR1 LGHDT and CDR2 YNNKEL come from the germline V gene (reference sequence). CDR3 loop: CASSQVRGSNTGELFF. CDR3 nucleotide sequence: TGTGCCAGCAGCCAAGTCCGAGGTTCGAACACCGGGGAGCTGTTTTTT.

The V call is TRBV4-1, the J call TRBJ2-7, with TRBD2 matching 9 bases. Germline trimming cut 4 bases from V and 2 bases from J; bases unmatched to any gene: 6. Germline V gene lookup returns CDR1 MGHRA and CDR2 YSYEKL. The CDR3 is 15 amino acids. The DNA for the CDR3 is TGCGCCAGCAGCCGTGGACTAGCGCTGACCTACGAGCAGTACTTC. Protein: CASSRGLALTYEQYF.

Ten or more counts support this clonotype. The DNA for the CDR3 is TGTGCCAGCACTAGGGGGGGAGTCTATGGCTACACCTTC. Its translation: CASTRGGVYGYTF. The chain combines TRBV12-3 or TRBV12-4 with TRBJ1-2, with D possibly being TRBD1 (6 bases). V gave up 7 bases and J gave up 4 bases, with 13 bases separating them. The CDR3 sequence is 13 residues long.

This clonotype was observed a handful of times. The gene calls are TRBV29-1 and TRBJ2-1, with D possibly being TRBD2 (7 bases). Trimming left V 4 bases short and J 6 bases short, with 13 bases between. The CDR3 loop spans 13 amino acids. CDR1 and CDR2 (germline): SQVTM, ANQGSEA. The chain's CDR3 is CSVGGGQFNEQFF. In DNA, the CDR3 is TGCAGCGTTGGGGGGGGCCAGTTCAATGAGCAGTTCTTC.

This clonotype was found a few times. This chain joins TRBV29-1 and TRBJ1-2; D is perhaps TRBD1 (5 bases). Germline V CDR1 and CDR2: SQVTM, ANQGSEA. Trimming pared 1 base from V and 4 bases from J, leaving 19 bases between. This CDR3 has 16 amino acids. CDR3 nucleotide sequence: TGCAGCGTTGAAGGAACATGGCAGGGACTCATCTATGGCTACACCTTC. Amino acid sequence: CSVEGTWQGLIYGYTF.

This clonotype has at least ten counts. The chain's CDR3 is CASSQGGDQPQHF. CDR3 DNA sequence: TGCGCCAGCAGCCAAGGCGGAGATCAGCCCCAGCATTTT. The chain has TRBV4-1 and TRBJ1-5; D call uncertain. Trimming cost V 1 base and J 5 bases, with 6 bases left between them. Per the germline V gene, CDR1 is MGHRA and CDR2 is YSYEKL. The CDR3 spans 13 residues.

This clonotype occurred a few times. This rearrangement joins TRBV19 to TRBJ1-5; TRBD1 matches 9 bases. From germline, CDR1 is LNHDA and CDR2 SQIVND (reference sequence). Trimming removed 6 bases from V and 4 bases from J; junction bases left unmatched: 7. The CDR3 consists of 15 residues. The CDR3 is CASRRTGGPNQPQHF. The CDR3 DNA follows: TGTGCCAGTAGAAGAACAGGGGGCCCGAATCAGCCCCAGCATTTT. Full variable domain (rest looked up from reference TRBV19 and TRBJ1-5): DGGITQSPKYLFRKEGQNVTLSCEQNLNHDAMYWYRQDPGQGLRLIYYSQIVNDFQKGDIAEGYSVSREKKESFPLTVTSAQKNPTAFYLCASRRTGGPNQPQHFGDGTRLSIL.

Turning to this clonotype: Just one base apart from a much larger clone, this may be a read error. CDR3 DNA sequence: TGCAGTGCTAGATGGGGCGGGGAGGGGGCGATTCTAAACAAAAACATTCAGTACTTC. This sequence encodes CSARWGGEGAILNKNIQYF. The rearrangement joins TRBV20-1 to TRBJ2-4; D possibly uses TRBD1 or TRBD2 (7 bases each). V was cut by 2 bases and J by 3 bases, with 26 bases left in between. In germline, CDR1 is DFQATT, CDR2 SNEGSKA (reference sequence). This CDR3 is built from 19 residues.

For this clonotype: One end of the junction is discordant with germline, which a read error may explain. The chain joins TRBV12-3 or TRBV12-4 to TRBJ2-2, with D hard to call. The CDR3 consists of 15 residues. CDR3 sequence: CTSSTFGANTGELFF. The DNA for the CDR3 is TGTACCAGCAGTACTTTTGGGGCGAACACCGGGGAGCTGTTTTTT.

This clonotype has a handful of counts. The chain combines TRBV28 with TRBJ1-5; D may be TRBD1 (6 bases). Germline V lookup: CDR1 MDHEN, CDR2 SYDVKM. Trimming cost V 8 bases and J 1 base, with 12 bases left between them. This CDR3 is 14 amino acids long. Here the CDR3 DNA reads TGTGCCAGCCAAGGGGGGCGGAGCAATCAGCCCCAGCATTTT. Translating it yields CASQGGRSNQPQHF.

This sequence joins TRBV14 and TRBJ2-1; D might be TRBD2 (6 bases). Germline V gene sequence: CDR1 SGHDN, CDR2 FVKESK. The CDR3 loop spans 17 amino acids. Trimming took off 2 bases at V and 0 bases at J, with 14 bases between the two ends. CDR3 region: CASSQRRGKSSYNEQFF. Here the CDR3 DNA reads TGTGCCAGCAGCCAACGTCGGGGGAAGAGCTCCTACAATGAGCAGTTCTTC.

This sequence joins TRBV6-2 or TRBV6-3 and TRBJ2-5; 9 bases match TRBD2. The CDR3 is made up of 21 amino acids. Germline CDR1 is MNHEY and CDR2 is SVGEGT. Trimming took 5 bases from V and 5 from J; bases not matched to a gene: 27. CDR3 sequence: CASSQKSWGPSGVRSHETQYF. The DNA of the CDR3 is TGTGCCAGCAGTCAGAAGTCCTGGGGGCCTAGCGGGGTCCGTTCTCATGAGACCCAGTACTTC.

This clonotype was found a few times. V usage is TRBV29-1 and J usage is TRBJ1-2, with D possibly matching TRBD1 (6 bases). Trimming pared 7 bases from V and 6 bases from J, leaving 18 bases between. The CDR3 contains 13 residues. Germline V gives CDR1 SQVTM, CDR2 ANQGSEA. Here the CDR3 reads CSGWTALGDGYTF. In nucleotides, the CDR3 is TGCAGCGGGTGGACAGCGTTGGGCGATGGCTACACCTTC.

The genes are TRBV12-3 or TRBV12-4 and TRBJ1-5; TRBD1 is a possible D gene (5 bases). Between the trimmed V and J ends, which lost 3 bases and 2 bases, there was a span of 11 bases. CDR3 length: 15 amino acids. The CDR3 bases are TGTGCCAGCAGTTTTTCGGGCAGGGGCAATCAGCCCCAGCATTTT. Translated, it gives CASSFSGRGNQPQHF.

The chain has TRBV6-2 or TRBV6-3 and TRBJ1-5, with D possibly TRBD1 on 5 matching bases. Germline lookup yields CDR1 MNHEY and CDR2 SVGEGT. Trimming stripped 3 bases from V and 2 bases from J, with 14 bases between. The CDR3 consists of 16 residues. The CDR3 loop reads CASSYIRAAGNQPQHF. The CDR3 nucleotides are TGTGCCAGCAGTTATATCAGGGCAGCGGGCAATCAGCCCCAGCATTTT.

The chain employs TRBV29-1 and TRBJ1-2; D remains ambiguous. The CDR3 spans 13 residues. Germline V gene sequence: CDR1 SQVTM, CDR2 ANQGSEA. V was clipped by 0 bases and J by 0 bases, with 5 bases between them. DNA for the CDR3: TGCAGCGTTGAAGAACAGCCTAACTATGGCTACACCTTC. The encoded protein is CSVEEQPNYGYTF.

The chain recombines TRBV6-2 or TRBV6-3 with TRBJ2-7, with 8 bases that match TRBD2. With 4 bases clipped from V and 6 bases from J, the junction kept 11 bases outside the gene matches. The CDR3 is made up of 15 amino acids. Germline V lookup: CDR1 MNHEY, CDR2 SVGEGT. The CDR3 DNA sequence: TGTGCCAGCAGTTCAATAAGGACCGCGGGGGGCGAGCAGTACTTC. It encodes CASSSIRTAGGEQYF.